What follows is one T cell receptor (beta chain) and its context. The table lists this clonotype with a count of one. No cognate antigen has been identified for it. Per-base quality was not reported, and no clone a single base away is much larger than it. Resting on one read, the evidence is weak. These data are taken from a study of T cells in Graves' hyperthyroidism and ophthalmopathy (dated by TCRdb to between 2018 and 2021). With respect to the entire study: Peripheral blood samples were taken at initial diagnosis, before any treatment was given. In addition, the study compared T-cell repertoires in thyroid tissue and in blood from about 6 Graves' hyperthyroidism patients. Following sampling, methimazole starting at 30 mg daily was given to hyperthyroidism patients, and high-dose intravenous methylprednisolone was given to ophthalmopathy patients. To identify distinguishing TCR V-J signatures, a discovery cohort of 100 or so patients was used, comprising 43 with Graves' ophthalmopathy and approximately 57 with stable Graves' hyperthyroidism. Whether ophthalmopathy could be predicted prospectively was tested in an independent validation cohort made up of 18 to 20 hyperthyroidism patients plus 17 patients who later progressed to ophthalmopathy. The paper describes TCR Vbeta CDR3 sequencing of 120 to 150 peripheral blood samples, made up of roughly 45 ophthalmopathy patients, over 70 hyperthyroidism patients and roughly 17 progressor patients. The 95 to 100 discovery patients were randomly divided into training and test sets at a 7:3 ratio.

TCR beta CDR3 regions were amplified from RNA transcripts. A first-round RT-PCR of the TCR CDR3 used the HTBI primer set with the Qiagen OneStep RT-PCR kit. The libraries were constructed in a second round of multiplex PCR and then size-selected and purified. Libraries were sequenced paired-end with 100 bp reads on an Illumina HiSeq2000. The paper's processing steps were these. SOAPnuke was used to process the raw data, removing reads that contained adapters or uncalled bases, had a mean Phred below 15, or lacked an exact match to the constant primer or identifier. High-quality paired reads were merged using COPE v1.2.5, and each unique nucleotide sequence was defined as a clonotype. MiTCR v1.1 was used to align clonotypes to the IMGT TRBV, TRBD and TRBJ reference segments. Analysis was restricted to V-J combinations with a frequency above 0.0001, which covered roughly 99% of repertoires. The TCS score was defined as the ratio of F50 (clonal expansion) to E x V (chaos), calculated using BLOSUM62-based TCRdist between CDR3 peptides within each V-J. Welch's t-statistics and random forest reduced roughly 530 V-J features to 10 to 15, which were used in a naive Bayes classifier (R e1071). Thyroid-blood repertoire similarity was quantified with the Morisita-Horn index. TCRdb itself trimmed the public reads at Q25 with fastp, ran MiXCR and retained productive beta chains. CDR3 protein sequences are deduplicated, and each keeps its most common genes and DNA. Here the V and J calls rest on TCRdb's processing, not on the authors' analysis. This sample lists 600,000 to 800,000 distinct CDR3 sequences; 30% to 40% were detected once. The top ten hold 30% to 40% of the sample.

What the authors observed across the whole study: Sample size was not statistically predetermined, and blinding of investigators to group allocation was not performed. In validation, progression to ophthalmopathy was predicted by the model with 65% to 71% sensitivity and nearly 75% specificity, a median of roughly six months before onset. In cross-validation, a model built on a 13 V-J signature told ophthalmopathy apart from stable hyperthyroidism with under 90% sensitivity and about 81% specificity, and in testing the same model reached 80%/75%. Most expanded thyroid clonotypes (frequency above 0.001) were also detected in blood, a finding suggesting that blood repertoires may reflect thyroid immune responses.

Stable Graves' hyperthyroidism was defined as the absence of progression to ophthalmopathy over 18 months of follow-up. Hyperthyroidism patients were aged 18 to 65 years and newly diagnosed, with disease duration of less than 2 months. Any patient with an uncontrolled infection, another autoimmune disease, pregnancy or lactation was excluded. Diagnoses relied on clinical symptoms, serum thyroxine and TRAb, thyroid ultrasound and orbital computed tomography. PBMCs were separated from roughly 10 ml of fresh peripheral blood using Ficoll-Paque density gradient centrifugation. Total RNA was extracted using Trizol reagent, and RNA quality was assessed on an Agilent 2100 Bioanalyzer. Taken from the germline V gene, the CDR1 and CDR2 loops are SNHLY and FYNNEI. V lost 7 bases and J lost 7 bases, and the count of bases not matched to a germline gene is 10. Including the terminal cysteine and phenylalanine, the CDR3 comprises 15 residues. Solely the CDR3 DNA is kept, with 45 bases framed from the first base.

The sequence derives from a woman aged 40 to 49 with Graves' hyperthyroidism. Specimen: blood. This chain joins TRBV2 to TRBJ1-4, with TRBD1 matching 9 junction bases. The nucleotide sequence reads as follows: TGTGCCAGCAAGACCCTTACAGGGGGCACTGAAAAACTGTTTTTT. This gives the protein CASKTLTGGTEKLFF.